This passage covers 26 T cell receptor beta chains from one sample sequenced in a study of immune evolution from preneoplasia to lung adenocarcinoma. The data were produced by immunoSEQ multiplex PCR, yet TCRdb's version contains in-frame clones alone and is incomplete. This table holds 35,000 to 40,000 clones, roughly four fifths found once. The sample taken for sequencing was FFPE invasive lung adenocarcinoma tissue. These receptors were taken from a person in their 60s with lung adenocarcinoma.

This chain links TRBV9 with TRBJ2-1; D is possibly TRBD1 (6 bases). Germline CDR1 is SGDLS and CDR2 is YYNGEE. The CDR3 runs to 14 residues. Between the trimmed V and J ends, which lost 3 bases and 6 bases, there was a span of 13 bases. In nucleotides, the CDR3 is TGTGCCAGCAGCGACCGGGACACAGGCAATGAGCAGTTCTTC. Translation: CASSDRDTGNEQFF.

This clone was seen a single time. The CDR3: CASSLSGTESNEQFF. CDR3 DNA sequence: TGTGCCAGCTCCTTATCCGGGACAGAGAGTAATGAGCAGTTCTTC. This chain uses TRBV7-2 with TRBJ2-1; 7 bases fit TRBD1. The CDR3 loop spans 15 amino acids. The germline V gene has CDR1 SGHTA and CDR2 FQGNSA. Unmatched junction bases numbered 14, after V lost 8 bases and J lost 7 bases.

The chain carries TRBV12-5 and TRBJ2-7; the D gene could be TRBD1 or TRBD2 (5 bases each). CDR1 and CDR2 from the germline V gene are LGHNT and FRNRAP. Between the trimmed V and J ends, which lost 1 base and 7 bases, there was a span of 20 bases. The CDR3 consists of 16 residues. The CDR3 sequence: CASGLDRSEWPGEQYF. The CDR3 DNA follows: TGTGCTAGTGGTTTGGACAGGAGCGAATGGCCGGGGGAGCAGTACTTC.

The chain links TRBV4-1 to TRBJ2-3; D is perhaps TRBD1 (6 bases). Germline V gives CDR1 MGHRA, CDR2 YSYEKL. The V gene lost 0 bases and the J gene lost 4 bases, with 11 bases spanning the gap. The CDR3 length is 15 residues. This CDR3 is CASSQEGGGADTQYF. CDR3 sequence (DNA): TGCGCCAGCAGCCAAGAAGGGGGTGGTGCAGATACGCAGTATTTT.

There are a few counts of this clone. This chain links TRBV18 with TRBJ2-1; 15 positions agree with TRBD2. This CDR3 contains 18 residues. V shed 4 bases, J shed 1 base, and the junction held 5 bases outside the gene matches. Germline V gene lookup returns CDR1 KGHSH and CDR2 LQKENI. CDR3 bases: TGTGCCAGCTCACGGACTAGCGGGAGGGCCGAGTCCTACAATGAGCAGTTCTTC. This translates into CASSRTSGRAESYNEQFF.

The V and J genes are TRBV19 and TRBJ1-5; D not resolved. Trimming removed 4 bases from V and 2 bases from J, with 12 bases in between. The CDR3 runs 15 residues. Germline V CDR1 and CDR2: LNHDA, SQIVND (reference sequence). The chain's CDR3 is CASSNQASRNQPQHF. The CDR3 bases are TGTGCCAGTAGTAACCAGGCCAGCCGCAATCAGCCCCAGCATTTT.

This clone showed up just once. The rearrangement links TRBV7-2 to TRBJ2-7; D is uncertain. Germline lookup yields CDR1 SGHTA and CDR2 FQGNSA. The V gene lost 5 bases and the J gene lost 2 bases, with 16 bases spanning the gap. The CDR3 extends over 15 amino acids. The CDR3 DNA reads TGTGCCAGCAGCCTCCCAGGATACAAAACCTACGAGCAGTACTTC. Its translation is CASSLPGYKTYEQYF.

CDR3 DNA: TGTGCCAGCAGTAGCGACAGGGCTGGGAGCAATCAGCCCCAGCATTTT. Translated: CASSSDRAGSNQPQHF. The chain recombines TRBV6-6 with TRBJ1-5; 7 nucleotides align to TRBD1. Germline CDR1 and CDR2: MNHNY and SVGAGI (reference sequence). The CDR3 length is 16 residues. The junction had 8 bases not matched to a gene; V was cut back by 5 bases and J by 1 base.

This clone was observed a few times. The chain employs TRBV5-1 and TRBJ2-3; 9 positions match TRBD2. This CDR3 spans 16 amino acids. Per germline, CDR1 SGHRS and CDR2 YFSETQ. Losses at the gene ends were 4 bases for V and 2 bases for J; bases not matched to a gene: 8. This CDR3 is CASSALTSGDTDTQYF. CDR3 sequence (DNA): TGCGCCAGCAGCGCATTGACTAGCGGCGACACAGATACGCAGTATTTT.

J is TRBJ2-7 and V is TRBV28; the D is unclear. The ends were cut back, 5 bases at V and 0 bases at J, with 5 bases in the middle. Per the germline V gene, CDR1 is MDHEN and CDR2 is SYDVKM. The CDR3 runs to 12 residues. The DNA for the CDR3 is TGTGCCAGCAGTAGCAGCTCCTACGAGCAGTACTTC. Its translation: CASSSSSYEQYF. Supplemented by reference TRBV28 and TRBJ2-7, the full variable domain reads DVKVTQSSRYLVKRTGEKVFLECVQDMDHENMFWYRQDPGLGLRLIYFSYDVKMKEKGDIPEGYSVSREKKERFSLILESASTNQTSMYLCASSSSSYEQYFGPGTRLTVT.

This clone was found once. This chain links TRBV14 with TRBJ2-5; 7 nucleotides align to TRBD2. Germline CDR1 is SGHDN and CDR2 is FVKESK. V lost 1 base, J lost 6 bases, and 2 bases stayed unmatched. This CDR3 region has 13 residues. CDR3 coding DNA: TGTGCCAGCAGCCAAGCCGGGGGGAAGACCCAGTACTTC. Encoded protein: CASSQAGGKTQYF.

The chain joins TRBV7-2 to TRBJ1-5; 7 positions match TRBD1. The CDR3 runs 15 residues. Germline CDR1 SGHTA, CDR2 FQGNSA. J was trimmed by 2 bases and V by 5 bases; bases with no gene match: 6. The CDR3 nucleotides are TGTGCCAGCAGCACGGGACAGCCGGGCAATCAGCCCCAGCATTTT. This translates into CASSTGQPGNQPQHF.

This chain connects TRBV6-5 to TRBJ1-5; D uncertain. CDR1 MNHEY and CDR2 SVGAGI come from the germline V gene. The CDR3 spans 13 residues. V was pared by 6 bases and J by 3 bases, with 9 bases between. The CDR3 reads CASSPRYNQPQHF. The CDR3 DNA sequence: TGTGCCAGCAGCCCCCGATACAATCAGCCCCAGCATTTT.

The table lists this clone with many counts. The sample has other DNA sequences that encode this CDR3 too. The CDR3 DNA is TGTGCCAGCTCACCATCGGGGCAGGGCAGAGAGCAGTACTTC. It specifies CASSPSGQGREQYF. V usage is TRBV18 and J usage is TRBJ2-7; perhaps D is TRBD1 or TRBD2 (5 bases each). CDR1 and CDR2 from the germline V gene are KGHSH and LQKENI. Trimming removed 2 bases from V and 7 bases from J, with 15 bases in between. The CDR3 covers 14 residues.

The V call is TRBV15, the J call TRBJ2-3; D is ambiguous. The V gene lost 4 bases and the J gene lost 4 bases, with 9 bases spanning the gap. Germline CDR1 and CDR2: LNHNV and YYDKDF (reference sequence). The CDR3 runs 13 residues. The CDR3 nucleotides are TGTGCCACCAGCAACTACGTGGCAGATACGCAGTATTTT. It encodes CATSNYVADTQYF.

The chain employs TRBV19 and TRBJ2-7; D not certain. This CDR3 has 14 amino acids. Between the trimmed V and J ends, which lost 5 bases and 3 bases, there was a span of 14 bases. Germline V gives CDR1 LNHDA, CDR2 SQIVND (reference sequence). Here the CDR3 reads CASSFGVHYYEQYF. Written as DNA, the CDR3 is TGTGCCAGTAGTTTTGGAGTCCACTACTACGAGCAGTACTTC.

The V and J genes are TRBV10-3 and TRBJ2-3; D is ambiguous. CDR1 ENHRY and CDR2 SYGVKD come from the germline V gene. V was clipped by 7 bases and J by 6 bases, with 14 bases between them. The CDR3 is 13 residues long. The CDR3 here is CAINAQNSDTQYF. The CDR3 region has the DNA TGTGCCATCAATGCCCAGAATTCCGATACGCAGTATTTT.

The chain links TRBV5-4 to TRBJ2-3, with 8 bases that match TRBD1. Germline V gives CDR1 SGHNT, CDR2 YYREEE (reference sequence). The junction had 7 bases not matched to a gene; V was cut back by 4 bases and J by 9 bases. The CDR3 runs to 13 residues. The CDR3 loop is CASSDRGSRTQYF. CDR3 in DNA: TGTGCCAGCAGCGACAGGGGAAGTAGGACGCAGTATTTT.

The chain joins TRBV5-1 to TRBJ2-3; 7 bases fit TRBD2. Germline lookup yields CDR1 SGHRS and CDR2 YFSETQ. This CDR3 has 15 residues. Trimming cost V 5 bases and J 6 bases; bases outside gene matches: 12. CDR3 amino acids: CASSGTGTTADTQYF. In DNA, the CDR3 is TGCGCCAGCAGTGGGACCGGGACTACGGCTGATACGCAGTATTTT.

This clone was seen more than once but under ten times. The V gene is TRBV19, the J gene TRBJ1-2, with unresolved D. V gave up 4 bases and J gave up 8 bases, with 17 bases separating them. Germline CDR1 reads LNHDA; CDR2 reads SQIVND (reference sequence). CDR3 length equals 14 residues. The CDR3 is CASSRLGGGGGYTF. CDR3 in DNA: TGTGCCAGTAGTAGATTGGGTGGAGGCGGCGGCTACACCTTC.

This clone was detected once. The V and J genes are TRBV19 and TRBJ1-3, with D uncertain. V lost 6 bases to trimming and J lost 2 bases, with 8 bases between them. Germline V CDR1 and CDR2: LNHDA, SQIVND (reference sequence). CDR3 size: 13 residues. The CDR3 DNA sequence: TGTGCCAGTAGCGCATCCCCTGGAAACACCATATATTTT. Its translation is CASSASPGNTIYF.

The chain links TRBV7-9 to TRBJ2-1; no clear D. The CDR3 spans 12 residues. CDR1 is SEHNR, CDR2 FQNEAQ, per germline (reference sequence). Trimming pared 1 base from V and 12 bases from J, leaving 10 bases between. Here the CDR3 DNA reads TGTGCCAGCAGCTTAGGTACGTCAGGGCAGTTCTTC. This gives the protein CASSLGTSGQFF.

In DNA, the CDR3 is TGTGCCAGCAGCTTGGACAGGACCTCTGGGGCCAACGTCCTGACTTTC. Translation gives CASSLDRTSGANVLTF. The gene calls are TRBV7-3 and TRBJ2-6; 7 positions agree with TRBD1. There are 16 residues in the CDR3. CDR1 is SGHTA and CDR2 is FQGTGA in the germline V gene. J lost 0 bases, V lost 3 bases, and 2 bases had no gene match.

The rearrangement joins TRBV11-2 to TRBJ2-3, with 9 bases matching TRBD2. V gave up 5 bases and J gave up 7 bases; unmatched junction bases: 7. The CDR3 consists of 14 residues. Germline V CDR1 and CDR2: SGHAT, FQNNGV. The CDR3 loop is CASSQLAGRNTQYF. DNA for the CDR3: TGTGCCAGCAGCCAGCTAGCGGGGCGGAATACGCAGTATTTT. Full variable domain (missing parts from reference TRBV11-2 and TRBJ2-3): EAGVAQSPRYKIIEKRQSVAFWCNPISGHATLYWYQQILGQGPKLLIQFQNNGVVDDSQLPKDRFSAERLKGVDSTLKIQPAKLEDSAVYLCASSQLAGRNTQYFGPGTRLTVL.

This clone is judged medium-sized. The genes are TRBV7-6 and TRBJ2-1; D perhaps matches TRBD2 (6 bases). This CDR3 spans 15 amino acids. From germline, CDR1 is SGHVS and CDR2 FNYEAQ. Trimming left V 1 base short and J 12 bases short, with 19 bases between. The CDR3 nucleotides are TGTGCCAGCAGCTTAGACCATAAGCGGGTTCATGCGCAGTTCTTC. Residues: CASSLDHKRVHAQFF.

The gene calls are TRBV30 and TRBJ1-4, with a weak D call TRBD1 (5 bases). Germline CDR1 and CDR2: GTSNPN and SVGIG (reference sequence). CDR3 length: 15 amino acids. Between the trimmed V and J ends, which lost 1 base and 3 bases, there was a span of 12 bases. This CDR3 is CAWSELGVSNEKLFF. The CDR3 nucleotides are TGTGCCTGGAGTGAATTAGGGGTCTCTAATGAAAAACTGTTTTTT.